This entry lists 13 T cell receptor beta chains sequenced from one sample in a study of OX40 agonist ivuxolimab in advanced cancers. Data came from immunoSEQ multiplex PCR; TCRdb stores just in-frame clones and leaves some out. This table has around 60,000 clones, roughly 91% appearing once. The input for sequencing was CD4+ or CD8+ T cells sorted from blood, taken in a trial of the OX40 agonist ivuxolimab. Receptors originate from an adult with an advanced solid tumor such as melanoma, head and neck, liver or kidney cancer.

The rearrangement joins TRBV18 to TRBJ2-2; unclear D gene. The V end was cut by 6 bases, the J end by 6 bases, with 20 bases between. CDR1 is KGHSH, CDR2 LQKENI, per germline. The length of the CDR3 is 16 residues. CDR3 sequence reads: CASSATGSPRPGELFF. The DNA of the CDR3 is TGTGCCAGCTCCGCTACCGGGTCACCTCGTCCCGGGGAGCTGTTTTTT.

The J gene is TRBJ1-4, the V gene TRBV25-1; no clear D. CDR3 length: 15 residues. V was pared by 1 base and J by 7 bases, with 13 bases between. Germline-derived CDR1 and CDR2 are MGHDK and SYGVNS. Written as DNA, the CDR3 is TGTGCCAGCAGTGAATTTTCCCTCCCGGGTGAAAAACTGTTTTTT. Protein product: CASSEFSLPGEKLFF. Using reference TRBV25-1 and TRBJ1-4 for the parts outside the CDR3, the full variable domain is EADIYQTPRYLVIGTGKKITLECSQTMGHDKMYWYQQDPGMELHLIHYSYGVNSTEKGDLSSESTVSRIRTEHFPLTLESARPSHTSQYLCASSEFSLPGEKLFFGSGTQLSVL.

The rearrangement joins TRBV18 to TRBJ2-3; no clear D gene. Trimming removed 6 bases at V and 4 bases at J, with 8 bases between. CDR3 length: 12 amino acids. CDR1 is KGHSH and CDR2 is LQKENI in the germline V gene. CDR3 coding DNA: TGTGCCAGCTCCGGCCGCGCAGATACGCAGTATTTT. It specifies CASSGRADTQYF.

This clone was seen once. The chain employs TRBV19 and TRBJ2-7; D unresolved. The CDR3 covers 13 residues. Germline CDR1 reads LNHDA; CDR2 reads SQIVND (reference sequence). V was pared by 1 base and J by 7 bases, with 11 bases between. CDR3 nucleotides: TGTGCCAGTAGTATAGGACGCAACTGGGAGCAGTACTTC. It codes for CASSIGRNWEQYF.

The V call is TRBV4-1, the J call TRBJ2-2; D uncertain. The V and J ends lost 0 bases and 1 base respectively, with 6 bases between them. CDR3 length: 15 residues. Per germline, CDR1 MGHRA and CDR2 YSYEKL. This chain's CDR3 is CASSQDGLNTGELFF. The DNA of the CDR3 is TGCGCCAGCAGCCAAGATGGTTTGAACACCGGGGAGCTGTTTTTT.

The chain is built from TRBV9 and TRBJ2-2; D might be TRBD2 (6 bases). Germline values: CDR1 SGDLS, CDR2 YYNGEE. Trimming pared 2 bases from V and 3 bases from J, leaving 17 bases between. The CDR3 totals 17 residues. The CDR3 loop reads CASSVDPGRGDTGELFF. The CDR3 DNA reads TGTGCCAGCAGCGTCGACCCGGGGCGGGGAGACACCGGGGAGCTGTTTTTT.

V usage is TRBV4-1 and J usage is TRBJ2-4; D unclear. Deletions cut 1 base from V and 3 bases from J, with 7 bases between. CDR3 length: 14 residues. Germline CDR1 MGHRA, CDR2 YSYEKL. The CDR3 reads CASSQGVGKNIQYF. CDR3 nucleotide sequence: TGCGCCAGCAGCCAAGGCGTAGGCAAAAACATTCAGTACTTC.

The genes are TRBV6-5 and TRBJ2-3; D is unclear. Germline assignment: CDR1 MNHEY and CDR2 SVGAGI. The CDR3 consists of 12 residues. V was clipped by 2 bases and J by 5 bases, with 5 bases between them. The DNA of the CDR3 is TGTGCCAGCAGTTACCCTGGAGATACGCAGTATTTT. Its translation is CASSYPGDTQYF.

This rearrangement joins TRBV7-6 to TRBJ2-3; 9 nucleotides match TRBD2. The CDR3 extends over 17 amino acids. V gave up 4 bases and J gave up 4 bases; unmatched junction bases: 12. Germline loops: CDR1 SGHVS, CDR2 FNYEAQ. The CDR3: CASSYSGSTWLADTQYF. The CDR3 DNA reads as TGTGCCAGCAGCTATAGCGGGAGCACTTGGCTGGCAGATACGCAGTATTTT.

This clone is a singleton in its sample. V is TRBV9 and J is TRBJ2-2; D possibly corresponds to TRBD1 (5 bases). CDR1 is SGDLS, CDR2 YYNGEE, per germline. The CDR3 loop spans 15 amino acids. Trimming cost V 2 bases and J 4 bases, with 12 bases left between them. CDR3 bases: TGTGCCAGCAGCGTTACAGGCACTTTCACCGGGGAGCTGTTTTTT. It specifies CASSVTGTFTGELFF.

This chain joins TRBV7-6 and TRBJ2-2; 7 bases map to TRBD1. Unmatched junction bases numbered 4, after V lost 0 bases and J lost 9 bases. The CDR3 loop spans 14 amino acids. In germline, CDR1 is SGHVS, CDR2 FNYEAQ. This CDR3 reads CASSLAGGNWELFF. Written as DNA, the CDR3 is TGTGCCAGCAGCTTAGCAGGGGGCAACTGGGAGCTGTTTTTT. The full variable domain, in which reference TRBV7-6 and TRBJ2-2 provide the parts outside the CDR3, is GAGVSQSPRYKVTKRGQDVALRCDPISGHVSLYWYRQALGQGPEFLTYFNYEAQQDKSGLPNDRFSAERPEGSISTLTIQRTEQRDSAMYRCASSLAGGNWELFFGEGSRLTVL.

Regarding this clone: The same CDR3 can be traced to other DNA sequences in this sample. CDR3: CASSLVQGTDTQYF. CDR3 bases: TGTGCCAGCAGCTTAGTTCAGGGCACAGATACGCAGTATTTT. The chain joins TRBV7-9 to TRBJ2-3; no definite D call. Trimming cost V 1 base and J 1 base, with 6 bases left between them. Per germline, CDR1 SEHNR and CDR2 FQNEAQ (reference sequence). This CDR3 spans 14 amino acids.

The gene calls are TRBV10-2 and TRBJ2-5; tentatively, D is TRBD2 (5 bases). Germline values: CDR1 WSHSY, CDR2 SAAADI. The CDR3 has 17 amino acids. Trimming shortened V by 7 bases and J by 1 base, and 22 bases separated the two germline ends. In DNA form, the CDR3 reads TGCGCCAGCACCCCGATGGGTGATTTGGGGAGCCAAGAGACCCAGTACTTC. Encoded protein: CASTPMGDLGSQETQYF.